This passage covers 13 T cell receptor beta chains from one sample sequenced in a study of shared clonotypes between healthy human individuals. Here immunoSEQ multiplex PCR was the method, and the copy in TCRdb shows in-frame clones only, minus some. This sample has about 2,500,000 clones, with about 92% found just once. Sequencing was performed on naive CD4+ T cells sorted from blood. Subset meaning: CD45RA+ positively selected. These receptors came from a young man in good health.

J is TRBJ2-3 and V is TRBV4-3; D remains ambiguous. Trimming pared 0 bases from V and 8 bases from J, leaving 12 bases between. The CDR3 runs to 14 residues. Germline V gene lookup returns CDR1 LGHNA and CDR2 YSLEER. CDR3 sequence reads: CASSQDGTFGTQYF. In DNA, the CDR3 is TGCGCCAGCAGCCAAGACGGAACTTTCGGTACGCAGTATTTT.

V usage is TRBV5-8 and J usage is TRBJ1-1; D is uncertain. The CDR3 contains 14 residues. CDR1 SGHTS and CDR2 YDEGEE come from the germline V gene. V was pared by 4 bases and J by 4 bases, with 14 bases between. In nucleotides, the CDR3 is TGTGCCAGCAGCAGAAGGACCGGGATCACTGAAGCTTTCTTT. Encoded protein: CASSRRTGITEAFF.

V gene TRBV7-2 combines with J gene TRBJ2-1; 7 bases align to TRBD2. Germline V gene lookup returns CDR1 SGHTA and CDR2 FQGNSA. The ends lost 4 bases at V and 3 bases at J; junction bases unmatched: 15. The CDR3 loop spans 18 amino acids. Written as DNA, the CDR3 is TGTGCCAGCAGCTCCACCCGCCCGGTCTGGGGGGGCTACAATGAGCAGTTCTTC. Translation gives CASSSTRPVWGGYNEQFF.

This sequence joins TRBV7-2 and TRBJ2-5, with 9 bases aligning to TRBD1. V gave up 2 bases and J gave up 5 bases; unmatched junction bases: 6. From germline, CDR1 is SGHTA and CDR2 FQGNSA. The CDR3 is 15 amino acids. DNA of the CDR3: TGTGCCAGCAGCTTATGGGACAGGGAAGTGGAGACCCAGTACTTC. Translated, it gives CASSLWDREVETQYF.

The chain uses TRBV6-6 and TRBJ1-5, with D perhaps matching TRBD1 (5 bases). CDR3 size: 14 residues. From germline, CDR1 is MNHNY and CDR2 SVGAGI (reference sequence). V shed 4 bases and J shed 4 bases, with 11 bases lying between them. The CDR3 here is CASSSGIKNQPQHF. The CDR3 nucleotides read TGTGCCAGCAGTTCAGGGATTAAAAATCAGCCCCAGCATTTT.

The DNA for the CDR3 is TGTGCCAGTAGTATAGAACGCGGACGAACCACCTTC. Amino acid sequence: CASSIERGRTTF. V and J are TRBV19 and TRBJ1-2, with unresolved D. The V and J ends lost 0 bases and 13 bases respectively, with 12 bases between them. CDR3 length equals 12 residues. The V gene's germline CDR1 is LNHDA and CDR2 SQIVND (reference sequence).

This clone was seen just once. The chain is built from TRBV5-6 and TRBJ1-2, with unresolved D. V lost 0 bases to trimming and J lost 8 bases, with 8 bases between them. The CDR3 spans 12 residues. Germline CDR1 SGHDT, CDR2 YYEEEE. This CDR3 reads CASSLVGVGYTF. The CDR3 nucleotides are TGTGCCAGCAGCTTGGTCGGGGTCGGCTACACCTTC.

The chain has TRBV4-1 and TRBJ1-4; tentatively, D is TRBD1 (6 bases). In germline, CDR1 is MGHRA, CDR2 YSYEKL. The CDR3 consists of 15 residues. V was shortened by 1 base and J by 0 bases, with 6 bases between the two germline ends. CDR3 nucleotides: TGCGCCAGCAGCCAAGGACAGGCAACTAATGAAAAACTGTTTTTT. Amino acid sequence: CASSQGQATNEKLFF.

This chain links TRBV6-5 with TRBJ1-4, with TRBD1 identical over 9 bases. V gave up 2 bases and J gave up 5 bases; unmatched junction bases: 3. CDR3 length equals 15 residues. CDR1 and CDR2 (germline): MNHEY, SVGAGI. The CDR3 is CASSYAGTGNEKLFF. The CDR3 DNA follows: TGTGCCAGCAGTTACGCCGGGACAGGGAATGAAAAACTGTTTTTT.

This chain joins TRBV7-9 and TRBJ2-1, with D perhaps TRBD1 or TRBD2 (5 bases each). The V gene lost 5 bases and the J gene lost 10 bases, with 12 bases spanning the gap. This CDR3 spans 12 amino acids. CDR1 is SEHNR and CDR2 is FQNEAQ in the germline V gene (reference sequence). CDR3 sequence reads: CASSVSGTEQFF. The CDR3 DNA sequence: TGTGCCAGCAGCGTCTCCGGGACCGAGCAGTTCTTC. Full variable domain (outside the CDR3, taken from reference TRBV7-9 and TRBJ2-1): DTGVSQNPRHKITKRGQNVTFRCDPISEHNRLYWYRQTLGQGPEFLTYFQNEAQLEKSRLLSDRFSAERPKGSFSTLEIQRTEQGDSAMYLCASSVSGTEQFFGPGTRLTVL.

Notes on this clone: Other nucleotide sequences from this sample produce the same CDR3. V and J are TRBV5-1 and TRBJ2-3; D could derive from TRBD1 or TRBD2 (6 bases each). Between the trimmed V and J ends, which lost 5 bases and 0 bases, there was a span of 10 bases. The germline CDR1 and CDR2 sequences are SGHRS and YFSETQ. The CDR3 sequence is 14 residues long. Here the CDR3 reads CASSAGQSTDTQYF. Written as DNA, the CDR3 is TGCGCCAGCAGTGCGGGACAAAGCACAGATACGCAGTATTTT.

This clone has just one count. This chain uses TRBV27 with TRBJ1-1, with TRBD1 matching over 9 bases. CDR1 and CDR2 from the germline V gene are MNHEY and SMNVEV (reference sequence). The CDR3 is made up of 17 amino acids. Trimming at V came to 6 bases and at J to 3 bases, leaving 14 bases not matched to a gene. For the CDR3, the DNA is TGTGCCAGCAGCCTTACAGGGGGCGGTGGTTGGGACACTGAAGCTTTCTTT. Translated: CASSLTGGGGWDTEAFF.

This clone is a singleton in its sample. This rearrangement joins TRBV30 to TRBJ2-5; D may be TRBD2 (6 bases). With 3 bases removed from V and 5 bases from J, the gap between germline ends came to 13 bases. Germline assignment: CDR1 GTSNPN and CDR2 SVGIG (reference sequence). CDR3 size: 13 residues. The CDR3 is CAWSPGLAETQYF. CDR3 bases: TGTGCCTGGAGCCCGGGACTTGCGGAGACCCAGTACTTC.